This TCR beta chain was recovered during a study of T-cell reconstitution after alpha-beta-depleted transplantation in children. The library targeted TCRbeta and was prepared with unique molecular identifiers. A single record per CDR3 protein comes from TCRdb applying MiXCR to the PCR reads. The top ten clones hold roughly 9.1% of a sample with 300,000 or so distinct CDR3 sequences, approximately 9.8% of them seen once. V lost 0 bases to trimming and J lost 0 bases, with 22 bases between them. The CDR3 length is 20 residues. This clonotype was picked up many times. Sequenced here: PBMCs from the stem cell graft donor, sampled from the stem cell graft. The receptor was isolated from a human donor who donated a stem cell graft to a child with SCID. The gene calls are TRBV12-3 or TRBV12-4 and TRBJ2-3; tentative D call: TRBD1 (5 bases). For the CDR3, the DNA is TGTGCCAGCAGTTTAGCTGGGTTCAGGGTAGATACGGATAGCACAGATACGCAGTATTTT. The encoded protein is CASSLAGFRVDTDSTDTQYF.